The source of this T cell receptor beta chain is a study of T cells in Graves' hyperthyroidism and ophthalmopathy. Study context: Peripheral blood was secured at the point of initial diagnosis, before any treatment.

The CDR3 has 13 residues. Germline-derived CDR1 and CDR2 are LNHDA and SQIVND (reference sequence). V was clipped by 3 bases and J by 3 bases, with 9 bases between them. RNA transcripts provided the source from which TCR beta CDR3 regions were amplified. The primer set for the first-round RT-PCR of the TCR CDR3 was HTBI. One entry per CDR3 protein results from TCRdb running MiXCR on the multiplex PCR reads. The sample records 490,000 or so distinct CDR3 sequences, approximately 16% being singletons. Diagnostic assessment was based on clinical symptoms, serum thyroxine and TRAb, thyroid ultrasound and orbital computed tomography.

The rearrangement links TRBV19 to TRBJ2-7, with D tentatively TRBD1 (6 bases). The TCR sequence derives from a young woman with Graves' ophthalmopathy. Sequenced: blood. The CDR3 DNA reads TGTGCCAGTAGTATGGACAGACACTACGAGCAGTACTTC. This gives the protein CASSMDRHYEQYF.